This note documents a single TCR beta chain sequence. The antigen is not known. This sample was taken from a study of cytomegalovirus exposure and HLA in healthy donors. The germline V and J ends were trimmed by 5 bases and 7 bases, with 12 bases remaining between them. The CDR3 is made up of 12 amino acids. Germline V CDR1 and CDR2: SGHNT, YENEEA. Findings of the study overall: According to the study, 160 or so TCR beta chains were cytomegalovirus-associated.

60 Vbeta and 13 Jbeta primers were used in PCR. Data came from immunoSEQ multiplex PCR; TCRdb stores just in-frame clones and leaves some out. The data show about 130,000 clones, 80% to 85% seen once. This chain connects TRBV11-3 to TRBJ2-7, with unresolved D. The sample taken for sequencing was PBMCs. This sequence originates from a man aged 18 to 29 in good health and CMV-seronegative. CDR3 nucleotides: TGTGCCAGCAGCCTAAAACCGAAGGAGCAGTACTTC. Translating gives CASSLKPKEQYF.